This T cell receptor (beta chain) was documented in a study of T cells in localized non-small cell lung cancer. Generated by immunoSEQ multiplex PCR, the TCRdb table keeps only in-frame clones and is missing some. The sample comprises fewer than 45,000 clones, approximately 90% of which are singletons, and roughly 7% rests with the top ten. The CDR3 extends over 14 amino acids. The genes are TRBV12-1 and TRBJ1-1. TRBV12-1 is an annotated pseudogene. Source: peripheral blood, taken before any cancer treatment. The sequence was obtained from a woman aged 18 to 55 with stage III lung adenocarcinoma. In nucleotides, the CDR3 is TGTGCCAGCAGCCCTGGACCGAGGAACACTGAAGCTTTCTTT. This translates into CASSPGPRNTEAFF.